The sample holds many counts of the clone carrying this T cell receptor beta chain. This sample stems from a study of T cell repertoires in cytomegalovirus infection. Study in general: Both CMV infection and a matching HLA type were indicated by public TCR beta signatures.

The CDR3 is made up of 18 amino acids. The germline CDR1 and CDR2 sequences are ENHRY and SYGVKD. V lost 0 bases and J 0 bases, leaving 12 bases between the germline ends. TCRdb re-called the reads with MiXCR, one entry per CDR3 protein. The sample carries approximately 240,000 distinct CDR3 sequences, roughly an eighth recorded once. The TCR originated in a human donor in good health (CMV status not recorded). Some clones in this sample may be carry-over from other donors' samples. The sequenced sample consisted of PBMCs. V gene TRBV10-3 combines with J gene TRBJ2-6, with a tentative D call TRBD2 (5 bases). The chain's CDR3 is CAISESRVSVSGANVLTF. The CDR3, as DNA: TGTGCCATCAGTGAGTCGAGGGTCAGCGTCTCTGGGGCCAACGTCCTGACTTTC.